Each of the 3 T cell receptor beta chains below was sequenced from the same sample in a study of cytomegalovirus exposure and HLA in healthy donors (dated 2017 in TCRdb). The library was built by means of the immunoSEQ multiplex PCR assay. A mixture of 60 forward primers for TCR Vbeta segments and 13 reverse primers for TCR Jbeta segments was used in the multiplex PCR. Held by TCRdb, this immuneACCESS table contains in-frame sequences only and omits some clones. Under half of the omission traces to an unresolved V gene where checked; the cause of the rest is unknown. This sample's listing comprises 45,000 to 50,000 clones. The top ten clonotypes cover about 17% of the sample. Sequenced input: PBMCs. The receptors come from a male donor in good health and CMV-seronegative.

The chain couples TRBV6-6 to TRBJ1-5; no firm D call. CDR1 is MNHNY and CDR2 is SVGAGI in the germline V gene (reference sequence). V lost 5 bases and J 5 bases, leaving 13 bases between the germline ends. This CDR3 has 14 amino acids. CDR3 region: CASSDTREYQPQHF. In DNA form, the CDR3 reads TGTGCCAGCAGTGATACCCGGGAATATCAGCCCCAGCATTTT.

This chain connects TRBV5-1 to TRBJ2-7; perhaps TRBD2 as D (6 bases). Trimming left V 1 base short and J 2 bases short, with 10 bases between. The CDR3 sequence is 14 residues long. Germline values: CDR1 SGHRS, CDR2 YFSETQ. In DNA form, the CDR3 reads TGCGCCAGCAGCTTGTCGGGGGAGGCCTACGAGCAGTACTTC. The encoded protein is CASSLSGEAYEQYF.

The rearrangement links TRBV6-1 to TRBJ1-3; 7 bases line up with TRBD1. V dropped 6 bases and J dropped 3; count of bases not matched to a gene: 8. CDR1 and CDR2 from the germline V gene are MNHNS and SASEGT. The CDR3 length is 15 residues. CDR3 in amino acids: CASRYQTGSGNTIYF. CDR3 nucleotides: TGTGCCAGCAGGTACCAGACAGGGAGTGGAAACACCATATATTTT.